The rows below give T cell receptor beta chains drawn from one sample of a study of blood T cell repertoires in COVID-19. Profiled with immunoSEQ multiplex PCR; TCRdb holds only in-frame clones, not every one. The sample has some 39,000 clones, 90% to 95% seen once; the top ten hold roughly 5.7%. Specimen: peripheral blood. The source of these receptors is a human donor in a cohort sampled during active COVID-19. CDR3s leave out the opening cysteine and the closing phenylalanine or tryptophan.

>TRBV7-9|TRBJ1-2
ASSLRDNWNYGYT
>TRBV6-6|TRBJ1-2
ASWTGNYGYT
>TRBV24-1|TRBJ2-1
ATSDSLAGPYNEQF
>TRBV7-2|TRBJ2-7
ASSSYHLLAVRSYEQY
>TRBV6-6|TRBJ2-3
ASSYPSDTQY
>TRBV5-4|TRBJ1-2
ASRVELGTNYGYT
>TRBV28|TRBJ2-1
ASSSGQINEQF
>TRBV5-4|TRBJ1-2
ASSAGQGYGYT
>TRBV12-3/TRBV12-4|TRBJ2-2
ASSFRTGELF
>TRBV5-1|TRBJ1-3
ASSLGRSGNTIY
>TRBV7-2|TRBJ2-5
ASSWLARETQY
>TRBV7-8|TRBJ1-5
ASSPGQIYSNQPQH
>TRBV29-1|TRBJ1-1
SVGGGRGSILDTEAF
>TRBV5-5|TRBJ2-2
ASSGQGGWELF
>TRBV21-1|TRBJ1-2
ASSKGQALLGGYT
>TRBV9|TRBJ2-3
ASSVEFGWGTTQY
>TRBV3-1/TRBV3-2|TRBJ1-4
ASSQYYEKLF
>TRBV5-4|TRBJ2-3
ASSLAGGDTQY
>TRBV20-1|TRBJ2-2
SASKDRRDTGELF
>TRBV7-9|TRBJ1-6
ASRKEDWSPLH
>TRBV7-9|TRBJ2-5
ASSTATGGGETQY
>TRBV7-3|TRBJ1-1
ASSFTGDSLNTEAF
>TRBV5-4|TRBJ1-2
ASSLVLTSSGDGYT
>TRBV7-2|TRBJ2-7
ASKGETGTLDEQY
>TRBV10-3|TRBJ2-1
AIRNPGGTGTSGRLNEQF
>TRBV11-3|TRBJ1-6
ASSNSYNSPLH
>TRBV5-6|TRBJ1-2
ASSQTQGAYGYT
>TRBV18|TRBJ1-1
ASSPEAQPHNTEAF
>TRBV19|TRBJ2-7
ASSILDPGQESYEQY
>TRBV4-2|TRBJ2-1
ASSQANLAGGWGQANEQF
>TRBV9|TRBJ2-2
ASSAPAGTGLTGELF
>TRBV5-4|TRBJ1-5
ASSSAPGTGDGQPQH
>TRBV14|TRBJ2-1
ASSQRRGAYNEQF
>TRBV6-2/TRBV6-3|TRBJ2-3
ASSYSPYGGITDTQY
>TRBV5-5|TRBJ1-2
ASSGGQRNYGYT
>TRBV28|TRBJ2-5
ASSILNRGVWETQY
>TRBV6-4|TRBJ2-2
ASSTGGTGELF
>TRBV6-6|TRBJ2-7
ASMGQTGVKSYEQY
>TRBV5-5|TRBJ2-7
ASSLVNEQY
>TRBV4-3|TRBJ2-7
ASSQEPVGGGASYEQY
>TRBV5-6|TRBJ2-7
ASSSADSSYEQY
>TRBV5-1|TRBJ1-3
ASSLGGGASGNTIY
>TRBV14|TRBJ1-1
ASSQDEWTASEAF
>TRBV10-3|TRBJ1-1
AISDPGQGGTEAF
>TRBV7-2|TRBJ1-2
ASSLVAGVRPYGYT
>TRBV27|TRBJ2-3
ASKPTSTDTQY
>TRBV27|TRBJ2-5
ASTDQETQY
>TRBV12-3/TRBV12-4|TRBJ1-2
ASIQGDGYT
>TRBV5-1|TRBJ1-6
ASASVGGGSPLH
>TRBV7-8|TRBJ2-3
ASSPRDRSSGRARPSTDTQY
>TRBV4-3|TRBJ1-2
ASSQEGGGVNYGYT
>TRBV30|TRBJ2-3
AWGPQDLGTDTQY
>TRBV7-9|TRBJ1-5
ASSLGQGNQPQH
>TRBV2|TRBJ2-3
ASSESTTTDTQY
>TRBV10-3|TRBJ1-2
AISESRQGANYGYT